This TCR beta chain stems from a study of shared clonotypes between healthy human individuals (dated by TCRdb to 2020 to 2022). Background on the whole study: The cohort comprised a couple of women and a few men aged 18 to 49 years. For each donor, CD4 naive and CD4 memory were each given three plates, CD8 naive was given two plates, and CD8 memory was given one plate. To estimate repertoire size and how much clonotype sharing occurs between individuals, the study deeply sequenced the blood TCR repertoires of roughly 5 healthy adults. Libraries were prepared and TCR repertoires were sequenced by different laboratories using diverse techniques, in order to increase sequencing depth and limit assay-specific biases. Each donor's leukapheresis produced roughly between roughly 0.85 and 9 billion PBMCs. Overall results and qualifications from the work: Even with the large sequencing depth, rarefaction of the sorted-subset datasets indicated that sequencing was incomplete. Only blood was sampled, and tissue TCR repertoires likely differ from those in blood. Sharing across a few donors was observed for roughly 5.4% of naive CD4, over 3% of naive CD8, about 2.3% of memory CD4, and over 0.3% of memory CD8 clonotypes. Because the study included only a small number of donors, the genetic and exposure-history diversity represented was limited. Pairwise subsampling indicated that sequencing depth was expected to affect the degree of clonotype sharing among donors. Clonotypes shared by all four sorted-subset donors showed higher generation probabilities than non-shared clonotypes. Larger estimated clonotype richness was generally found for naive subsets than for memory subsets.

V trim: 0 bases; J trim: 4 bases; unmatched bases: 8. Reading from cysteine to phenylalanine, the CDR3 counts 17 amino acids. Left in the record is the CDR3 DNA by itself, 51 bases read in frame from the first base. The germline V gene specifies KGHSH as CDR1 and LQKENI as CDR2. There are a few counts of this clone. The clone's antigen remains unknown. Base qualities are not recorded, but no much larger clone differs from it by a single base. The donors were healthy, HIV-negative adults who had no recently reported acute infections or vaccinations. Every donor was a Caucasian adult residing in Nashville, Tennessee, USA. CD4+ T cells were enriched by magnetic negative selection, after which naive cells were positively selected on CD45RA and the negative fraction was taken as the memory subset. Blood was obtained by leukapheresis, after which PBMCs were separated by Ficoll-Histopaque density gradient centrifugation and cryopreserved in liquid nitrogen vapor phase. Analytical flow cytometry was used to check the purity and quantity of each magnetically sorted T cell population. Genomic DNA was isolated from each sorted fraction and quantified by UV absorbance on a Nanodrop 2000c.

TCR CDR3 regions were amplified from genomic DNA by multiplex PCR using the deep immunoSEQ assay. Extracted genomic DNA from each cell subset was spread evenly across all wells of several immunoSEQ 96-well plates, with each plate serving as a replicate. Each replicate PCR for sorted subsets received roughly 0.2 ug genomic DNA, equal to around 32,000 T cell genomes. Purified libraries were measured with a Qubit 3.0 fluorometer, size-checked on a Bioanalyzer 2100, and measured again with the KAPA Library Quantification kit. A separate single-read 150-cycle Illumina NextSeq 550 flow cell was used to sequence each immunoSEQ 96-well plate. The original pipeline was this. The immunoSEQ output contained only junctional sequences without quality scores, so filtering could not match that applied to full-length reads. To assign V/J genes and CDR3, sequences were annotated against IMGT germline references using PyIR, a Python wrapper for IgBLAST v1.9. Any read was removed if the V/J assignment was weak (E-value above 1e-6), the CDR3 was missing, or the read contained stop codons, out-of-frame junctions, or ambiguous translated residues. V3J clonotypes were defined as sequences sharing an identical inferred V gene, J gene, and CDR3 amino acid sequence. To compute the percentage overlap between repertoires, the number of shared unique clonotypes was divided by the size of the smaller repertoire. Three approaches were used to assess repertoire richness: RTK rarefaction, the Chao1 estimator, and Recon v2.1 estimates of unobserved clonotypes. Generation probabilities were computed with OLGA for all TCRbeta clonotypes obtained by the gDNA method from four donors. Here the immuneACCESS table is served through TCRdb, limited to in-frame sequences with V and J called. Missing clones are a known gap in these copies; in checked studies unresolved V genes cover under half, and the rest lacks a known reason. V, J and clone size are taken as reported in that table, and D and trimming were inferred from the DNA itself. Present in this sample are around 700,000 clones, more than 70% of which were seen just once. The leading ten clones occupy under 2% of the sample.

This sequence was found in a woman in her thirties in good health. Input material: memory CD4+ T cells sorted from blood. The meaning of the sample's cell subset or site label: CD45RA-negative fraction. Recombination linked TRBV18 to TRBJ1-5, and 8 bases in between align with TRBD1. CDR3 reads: CASSPPSGQDPNQPQHF. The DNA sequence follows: TGTGCCAGCTCACCACCGTCGGGACAGGACCCTAATCAGCCCCAGCATTTT.